The sequence of this T cell receptor (beta chain) was determined in a study of T cells expressing NK-cell markers. At the level of the study: Investigators obtained TCR beta repertoires from sorted CD3+CD56+NKG2C+, CD3+CD56+NKG2C- and CD3+CD56-NKG2C+ T cells.

Study-level findings and limits: Clones of NKG2C+ T cells that had expanded were of unclear HCMV specificity.

In regard to this clonotype: Its antigen is unknown.

From its re-call of the 5' RACE reads, TCRdb lists each CDR3 protein once, without DNA. The sample has roughly 150,000 distinct CDR3 sequences. This CDR3 is built from 18 residues. Germline loops: CDR1 SGHTA, CDR2 FQGNSA. The receptor was derived from a man between 18 and 69 years old in good health. The sample consisted of blood T cells: a sorted CD56 or NKG2C T cell subset, CD4+ or CD8+ T cells, or bulk PBMC T cells (not recorded which). This chain joins TRBV7-2 and TRBJ2-3; TCRdb selects TRBD2, and the lack of DNA leaves this call unchecked. This CDR3 is CASSLSGFGTSDISTQYF.